These 28 T cell receptor beta chains were sequenced from one sample in a study of T cells in Graves' hyperthyroidism and ophthalmopathy (dated by TCRdb to between 2019 and 2020). Libraries were made using multiplex PCR. The sample was run on an Illumina HiSeq 2000. The TCR beta CDR3 regions were amplified from the RNA transcripts. For the first round of RT-PCR on the TCR CDR3, the HTBI primer set was used together with the Qiagen OneStep RT-PCR kit. TCRdb trimmed public reads at Q25 via fastp, called clones via MiXCR and kept in-frame beta chains. Each CDR3 protein gets just one entry, which takes the most common genes and DNA from the rows behind it. This sample holds around 290,000 distinct CDR3 sequences; approximately 13% were observed only once. The leading ten clones occupy roughly 7.9% of the sample. Source material: blood. The receptors were sampled from a middle-aged woman with Graves' hyperthyroidism.

This clonotype was seen repeatedly, ten times or more. The V call is TRBV6-1, the J call TRBJ2-1; either TRBD1 or TRBD2 may supply D (5 bases each). Germline V gives CDR1 MNHNS, CDR2 SASEGT. Trimming stripped 1 base from V and 3 bases from J, with 10 bases between. The CDR3 has 15 residues. CDR3 sequence (DNA): TGTGCCAGCAGTGAAGGCGTGGGGGTCTACAATGAGCAGTTCTTC. Amino acids: CASSEGVGVYNEQFF.

This clonotype was seen many times. The chain couples TRBV7-9 to TRBJ2-5; D unclear. The CDR3 spans 12 residues. Germline V gene sequence: CDR1 SEHNR, CDR2 FQNEAQ (reference sequence). The V end lost 4 bases, the J end lost 5 bases, and 8 bases lay between the germline ends. The CDR3 nucleotides are TGTGCCAGCAGCTCAGTCGGGGAGACCCAGTACTTC. As protein: CASSSVGETQYF.

The sample holds many counts of this clonotype. The V call is TRBV11-1, the J call TRBJ2-1; D uncertain. CDR1 and CDR2 (germline): SGHAT, FQDESV (reference sequence). The germline V and J ends were trimmed by 4 bases and 9 bases, with 10 bases remaining between them. CDR3 length: 12 residues. CDR3 in amino acids: CASSSMSGEQFF. DNA for the CDR3: TGTGCCAGCAGCTCCATGTCGGGTGAGCAGTTCTTC.

Ten or more counts support this clonotype. This sequence joins TRBV20-1 and TRBJ2-3, with 8 bases fitting TRBD1. J lost 1 base, V lost 5 bases, and 5 bases had no gene match. There are 14 residues in the CDR3. CDR1 and CDR2 (germline): DFQATT, SNEGSKA (reference sequence). CDR3 bases: TGCAGTGCTCCCCAGGGGGCAGGCACAGATACGCAGTATTTT. Residues: CSAPQGAGTDTQYF.

A word on this clonotype: Lacking the conserved final phenylalanine or tryptophan, this CDR3 likely reflects a read error. The chain links TRBV6-1 to TRBJ2-2; D may be TRBD1 (6 bases). Deletions cut 5 bases from V and 6 bases from J, with 10 bases between. CDR1 and CDR2 from the germline V gene are MNHNS and SASEGT. The CDR3 has 13 amino acids. The CDR3 here is CASSPSGAGELFS. As DNA, the CDR3 is TGTGCCAGCAGTCCGTCAGGGGCCGGGGAGCTGTTTTCT.

This clonotype turned up a few times. The chain has TRBV5-1 and TRBJ2-1, with 13 bases fitting TRBD2. Trimming at V came to 8 bases and at J to 7 bases, leaving 9 bases not matched to a gene. The CDR3 has 15 amino acids. Germline V gene data show CDR1 as SGHRS and CDR2 as YFSETQ. The CDR3 bases are TGCGCCAGTCAGTGGGGGACTAGCGGGGAAAATGAGCAGTTCTTC. Translated: CASQWGTSGENEQFF.

The rearrangement uses TRBV7-2 and TRBJ2-7; 13 bases fit TRBD2. V was pared by 5 bases and J by 2 bases, with 12 bases of the junction left unmatched. There are 18 residues in the CDR3. CDR1 and CDR2 from the germline V gene are SGHTA and FQGNSA. The DNA for the CDR3 is TGTGCCAGCAGCCCGGGACTAGCGGGACCGGGGACCCCCTACGAGCAGTACTTC. Amino acids: CASSPGLAGPGTPYEQYF.

This clonotype was counted many times. The chain has TRBV19 and TRBJ1-1; 10 positions agree with TRBD1. The V and J ends lost 4 bases and 1 base, in that order; junction bases with no gene match: 3. The CDR3 length is 15 residues. Germline loops: CDR1 LNHDA, CDR2 SQIVND (reference sequence). CDR3 protein: CASSTTGGRNTEAFF. CDR3 DNA sequence: TGTGCCAGTAGTACGACAGGGGGCCGGAACACTGAAGCTTTCTTT.

This clonotype was counted a few times. The V gene is TRBV20-1, the J gene TRBJ1-2; 9 bases match TRBD1. Unmatched junction bases numbered 8, after V lost 7 bases and J lost 8 bases. CDR1 DFQATT and CDR2 SNEGSKA come from the germline V gene (reference sequence). This CDR3 is 12 amino acids long. This chain's CDR3 is CSVSQGAGGYTF. DNA for the CDR3: TGCAGTGTTTCACAGGGGGCCGGCGGCTACACCTTC.

The table lists this clonotype with a few counts. This chain joins TRBV19 and TRBJ1-5; TRBD1 matches 10 bases. Germline lookup yields CDR1 LNHDA and CDR2 SQIVND (reference sequence). Trimming removed 7 bases from V and 3 bases from J; junction bases left unmatched: 6. The CDR3 extends over 15 amino acids. The CDR3 coding sequence is TGTGCCAGTACCAGACAGGGGGCAAACAATCAGCCCCAGCATTTT. It codes for CASTRQGANNQPQHF.

The table lists this clonotype with many counts. The chain is built from TRBV2 and TRBJ2-3; TRBD2 is a possible D gene (5 bases). This CDR3 is 15 amino acids long. Germline CDR1 SNHLY, CDR2 FYNNEI. The V and J ends lost 9 bases and 2 bases respectively, with 18 bases between them. CDR3 protein: CASLKRQRTTDTQYF. CDR3 nucleotide sequence: TGTGCCAGTCTCAAGCGCCAGCGGACCACAGATACGCAGTATTTT.

This clonotype was observed many times. The chain carries TRBV10-3 and TRBJ1-1, with 10 bases identical to TRBD1. With V trimmed by 6 bases and J by 2 bases, 6 bases remained unmatched. The CDR3 length is 15 residues. CDR1 is ENHRY, CDR2 SYGVKD, per germline. DNA of the CDR3: TGTGCCATCAGCCGGGACAGGGGCCTAAACACTGAAGCTTTCTTT. Residues: CAISRDRGLNTEAFF.

For this clonotype: A much bigger clone sits one base away, suggesting this may be a read error. The rearrangement joins TRBV29-1 to TRBJ2-1; maybe TRBD2 (5 bases). The germline gives CDR1 SQVTM, CDR2 ANQGSEA. V was pared by 3 bases and J by 6 bases, with 12 bases between. This CDR3 region has 13 residues. The CDR3 region is CSVEGDYANEQFF. The CDR3 DNA is TGCAGCGTTGAGGGAGACTACGCCAATGAGCAGTTCTTC.

Many counts were recorded for this clonotype. This chain's CDR3 is CASSKSTGGGTEAFF. As DNA, the CDR3 is TGTGCCAGCAGTAAATCGACAGGAGGGGGGACTGAAGCTTTCTTT. The chain is built from TRBV28 and TRBJ1-1; a possible D gene is TRBD1 (6 bases). With 5 bases removed from V and 5 bases from J, the gap between germline ends came to 18 bases. The CDR3 length is 15 residues. The germline V gene has CDR1 MDHEN and CDR2 SYDVKM.

The table lists this clonotype with many counts. This chain's CDR3 is CSGVADRTDTQYF. CDR3 coding DNA: TGCAGCGGGGTGGCGGATCGCACAGATACGCAGTATTTT. The V and J genes are TRBV29-1 and TRBJ2-3; no clear D gene. Trimming shortened V by 7 bases and J by 1 base, and 12 bases separated the two germline ends. In germline, CDR1 is SQVTM, CDR2 ANQGSEA. This CDR3 has 13 amino acids.

This clonotype turned up a few times. The rearrangement uses TRBV19 and TRBJ2-5; TRBD1 might be the D (6 bases). This CDR3 region has 15 residues. Germline V gene data show CDR1 as LNHDA and CDR2 as SQIVND (reference sequence). The V end was cut by 5 bases, the J end by 5 bases, with 18 bases between. This chain's CDR3 is CASSPRRGEMETQYF. DNA for the CDR3: TGTGCCAGTAGTCCGCGCAGGGGCGAGATGGAGACCCAGTACTTC.

With regard to this clonotype: A read error may be the cause here, since a much bigger clone is one base away. This chain joins TRBV2 and TRBJ2-1, with D possibly being TRBD1 or TRBD2 (5 bases each). Germline V gene sequence: CDR1 SNHLY, CDR2 FYNNEI. V shed 8 bases and J shed 0 bases, with 14 bases lying between them. This CDR3 is built from 15 residues. Here the CDR3 reads CASHRDQSSYNEQFF. As DNA, the CDR3 is TGTGCCAGCCACCGGGACCAGAGCTCCTACAATGAGCAGTTCTTC.

This clonotype occurred many times. The chain is built from TRBV28 and TRBJ1-5; tentatively, D is TRBD1 (6 bases). CDR1 and CDR2 (germline): MDHEN, SYDVKM. This CDR3 is built from 14 residues. Trimming took 11 bases from V and 2 from J, leaving 16 bases between them. DNA for the CDR3: TGTGCCTCCCTAGGGGGGTTCGGCAATCAGCCCCAGCATTTT. It is translated as CASLGGFGNQPQHF.

This clonotype was seen a few times. The V call is TRBV7-3, the J call TRBJ2-5, with D possibly TRBD2 on 7 matching bases. From germline, CDR1 is SGHTA and CDR2 FQGTGA. The CDR3 is made up of 15 amino acids. Trimming pared 5 bases from V and 1 base from J, leaving 14 bases between. The DNA for the CDR3 is TGTGCCAGCAGCAAACAGGGACTACTCCAAGAGACCCAGTACTTC. Its translation: CASSKQGLLQETQYF. Combining the CDR3 with reference TRBV7-3 and TRBJ2-5 gives the whole variable domain GAGVSQTPSNKVTEKGKYVELRCDPISGHTALYWYRQSLGQGPEFLIYFQGTGAADDSGLPNDRFFAVRPEGSVSTLKIQRTERGDSAVYLCASSKQGLLQETQYFGPGTRLLVL.

This clonotype has ten or more counts. The chain links TRBV2 to TRBJ1-2; no firm D call. The V gene's germline CDR1 is SNHLY and CDR2 FYNNEI. The V end lost 5 bases, the J end lost 14 bases, and 15 bases lay between the germline ends. This CDR3 is built from 11 residues. The CDR3 spells CASSLAGGVTF. CDR3 nucleotides: TGTGCCAGCAGTCTTGCGGGCGGGGTTACCTTC.

This clonotype was seen many times. This rearrangement joins TRBV14 to TRBJ2-1; 10 bases fit TRBD2. V trimming: 4 bases; J trimming: 8 bases; junction bases outside the gene matches: 20. CDR1 is SGHDN and CDR2 is FVKESK in the germline V gene. The CDR3 contains 19 residues. The CDR3 is CASSPIQPLTSGDEDEQFF. The CDR3 DNA reads as TGTGCCAGCAGCCCAATACAACCCCTCACTAGCGGGGATGAGGATGAGCAGTTCTTC.

Many counts were recorded for this clonotype. CDR3 region: CASRKEGLEAFF. Here the CDR3 DNA reads TGTGCCAGCAGAAAAGAAGGTCTTGAAGCTTTCTTT. This chain links TRBV12-3 or TRBV12-4 with TRBJ1-1; D uncertain. This CDR3 is built from 12 residues. Trimming removed 6 bases at V and 7 bases at J, with 12 bases between.

This clonotype has ten or more counts. This chain connects TRBV11-3 to TRBJ1-1, with D unresolved. V shed 7 bases and J shed 4 bases, with 19 bases lying between them. The V gene's germline CDR1 is SGHNT and CDR2 YENEEA. CDR3 length: 15 residues. The CDR3 bases are TGTGCCAGCAATACGGGGTTTATGATCGGCACTGAAGCTTTCTTT. As protein: CASNTGFMIGTEAFF. Together with reference TRBV11-3 and TRBJ1-1, the CDR3 gives the full variable domain: EAGVVQSPRYKIIEKKQPVAFWCNPISGHNTLYWYLQNLGQGPELLIRYENEEAVDDSQLPKDRFSAERLKGVDSTLKIQPAELGDSAVYLCASNTGFMIGTEAFFGQGTRLTVV.

This clonotype has more than one count but fewer than ten. The chain has TRBV4-1 and TRBJ1-5; possible D gene TRBD1, 5 bases. The germline V and J ends were trimmed by 3 bases and 3 bases, with 12 bases remaining between them. Germline V gene lookup returns CDR1 MGHRA and CDR2 YSYEKL. The CDR3 covers 15 residues. Here the CDR3 reads CASSHPARDNQPQHF. CDR3 nucleotides: TGCGCCAGCAGCCACCCCGCCAGGGACAATCAGCCCCAGCATTTT.

V and J are TRBV28 and TRBJ2-7; 10 nucleotides match TRBD2. The V segment lost 7 bases and the J segment 2 bases; nucleotides outside the gene matches: 5. Germline lookup yields CDR1 MDHEN and CDR2 SYDVKM. The CDR3 runs to 14 residues. The CDR3 DNA sequence: TGTGCCAGCACCAGCGGGGGGGGGCCCTACGAGCAGTACTTC. Residues: CASTSGGGPYEQYF.

V and J are TRBV7-2 and TRBJ2-1; 9 nucleotides match TRBD1. The V gene's germline CDR1 is SGHTA and CDR2 FQGNSA. Germline trimming cut 3 bases from V and 7 bases from J; bases unmatched to any gene: 4. This CDR3 has 14 amino acids. CDR3: CASSFGQGHNEQFF. In nucleotides, the CDR3 is TGTGCCAGCAGCTTCGGACAGGGGCATAATGAGCAGTTCTTC. Looking up the rest from reference TRBV7-2 and TRBJ2-1 gives the full variable domain: GAGVSQSPSNKVTEKGKDVELRCDPISGHTALYWYRQSLGQGLEFLIYFQGNSAPDKSGLPSDRFSAERTGGSVSTLTIQRTQQEDSAVYLCASSFGQGHNEQFFGPGTRLTVL.

The chain has TRBV7-2 and TRBJ2-3, with D possibly being TRBD1 (6 bases). With 5 bases removed from V and 0 bases from J, the gap between germline ends came to 9 bases. The CDR3 is 14 residues long. From germline, CDR1 is SGHTA and CDR2 FQGNSA. CDR3: CASSITGSTDTQYF. The DNA for the CDR3 is TGTGCCAGCAGCATCACAGGGAGCACAGATACGCAGTATTTT.

With regard to this clonotype: A much more abundant neighbour one base away suggests this may be a read error. The J gene is TRBJ2-7, the V gene TRBV20-1; 9 nucleotides agree with TRBD1. This CDR3 has 15 amino acids. Looked up from germline, CDR1 is DFQATT and CDR2 is SNEGSKA (reference sequence). As DNA, the CDR3 is TGCAGTGCCAAGGACAGGGGAAGGCTGTCGTACGATCAGTACTTC. It is translated as CSAKDRGRLSYDQYF.